Shown below are 13 T cell receptor beta chains from a single sample sequenced in a study of blood T cell repertoires in COVID-19. Assay used: immunoSEQ multiplex PCR; TCRdb lists only in-frame clones, some missing. The sample has roughly 250,000 clones; about 85% are singletons. The sample taken for sequencing was peripheral blood. These receptor sequences come from a woman in her sixties or seventies with active or convalescent COVID-19.

A single count supports this clone. The same CDR3 can be traced to other DNA sequences in this sample. This rearrangement joins TRBV6-5 to TRBJ1-2; 10 nucleotides line up with TRBD1. V shed 5 bases, J shed 5 bases, and the junction held 5 bases outside the gene matches. CDR1 is MNHEY, CDR2 SVGAGI, per germline. The CDR3 spans 14 residues. The CDR3 sequence: CASSTGQGGYGYTF. As DNA, the CDR3 is TGTGCCAGCAGTACCGGACAGGGGGGATATGGCTACACCTTC.

V and J are TRBV19 and TRBJ2-5; 8 nucleotides match TRBD2. With 3 bases clipped from V and 4 bases from J, the junction kept 10 bases outside the gene matches. Germline V lookup: CDR1 LNHDA, CDR2 SQIVND (reference sequence). The CDR3 covers 16 residues. The CDR3 DNA is TGTGCCAGTAGTATGGGGGCGCGGGGGGCGGCAGAGACCCAGTACTTC. It is translated as CASSMGARGAAETQYF. The entire variable domain, with the rest obtained from reference TRBV19 and TRBJ2-5, is as follows: DGGITQSPKYLFRKEGQNVTLSCEQNLNHDAMYWYRQDPGQGLRLIYYSQIVNDFQKGDIAEGYSVSREKKESFPLTVTSAQKNPTAFYLCASSMGARGAAETQYFGPGTRLLVL.

The V call is TRBV6-5, the J call TRBJ2-1, with a tentative D call TRBD2 (7 bases). Germline-derived CDR1 and CDR2 are MNHEY and SVGAGI. V lost 5 bases and J 14 bases, leaving 16 bases between the germline ends. The CDR3 contains 12 residues. This CDR3 reads CASSLEGGGKFF. The CDR3, as DNA: TGTGCCAGCAGTCTGGAGGGGGGGGGCAAGTTCTTC.

The chain couples TRBV19 to TRBJ1-5, with D tentatively TRBD1 (5 bases). The CDR3 is 15 amino acids. Looked up from germline, CDR1 is LNHDA and CDR2 is SQIVND (reference sequence). Trimming cost V 3 bases and J 1 base, with 10 bases left between them. The CDR3 loop reads CASSMSGGSNQPQHF. The CDR3 DNA sequence: TGTGCCAGTAGTATGTCTGGGGGGAGCAATCAGCCCCAGCATTTT.

This clone was picked up one time. The V call is TRBV24-1, the J call TRBJ2-4; D is ambiguous. Trimming removed 3 bases at V and 1 base at J, with 12 bases between. There are 16 residues in the CDR3. Per germline, CDR1 KGHDR and CDR2 SFDVKD. The CDR3 loop reads CATSDAEARAKNIQYF. CDR3 bases: TGTGCCACCAGTGATGCAGAGGCGCGGGCCAAAAACATTCAGTACTTC.

This clone was found a few times. This chain uses TRBV19 with TRBJ1-5; unclear D gene. In germline, CDR1 is LNHDA, CDR2 SQIVND (reference sequence). The ends were cut back, 5 bases at V and 3 bases at J, with 11 bases in the middle. CDR3 length: 14 amino acids. The chain's CDR3 is CASSWQALNQPQHF. As DNA, the CDR3 is TGTGCCAGTAGTTGGCAGGCCCTCAATCAGCCCCAGCATTTT.

This chain connects TRBV18 to TRBJ2-5, with TRBD2 as a possible D gene (5 bases). Between the trimmed V and J ends, which lost 5 bases and 5 bases, there was a span of 12 bases. The CDR3 totals 13 residues. Per germline, CDR1 KGHSH and CDR2 LQKENI. CDR3 amino acids: CASSSREEETQYF. Here the CDR3 DNA reads TGTGCCAGCTCATCCCGGGAAGAGGAGACCCAGTACTTC.

In its sample, this clone was seen many times. V is TRBV12-3 or TRBV12-4 and J is TRBJ1-5; D perhaps matches TRBD1 (6 bases). There are 13 residues in the CDR3. V lost 6 bases to trimming and J lost 5 bases, with 11 bases between them. The CDR3 sequence is CASSEGQYQPQHF. The CDR3 DNA is TGTGCCAGCAGCGAAGGACAGTATCAGCCCCAGCATTTT.

The chain employs TRBV6-1 and TRBJ2-7; weak D call: TRBD2 (5 bases). Trimming left V 4 bases short and J 2 bases short, with 9 bases between. The CDR3 runs 13 residues. Germline V gives CDR1 MNHNS, CDR2 SASEGT. CDR3 DNA sequence: TGTGCCAGCAGTGTAGCGTCCGCCTACGAGCAGTACGTC. Protein sequence: CASSVASAYEQYV.

V usage is TRBV6-5 and J usage is TRBJ1-4, with TRBD1 identical over 8 bases. Losses at the gene ends were 6 bases for V and 4 bases for J; bases not matched to a gene: 4. The CDR3 is 14 residues long. Germline CDR1 reads MNHEY; CDR2 reads SVGAGI. The CDR3 sequence is CASREDRDNEKLFF. CDR3 sequence (DNA): TGTGCCAGCAGGGAGGACAGGGATAATGAAAAACTGTTTTTT.

The V call is TRBV30, the J call TRBJ1-1; D is ambiguous. The germline V gene encodes CDR1 GTSNPN and CDR2 SVGIG (reference sequence). This CDR3 comprises 12 residues. Trimming stripped 7 bases from V and 8 bases from J, with 17 bases between. CDR3 sequence (DNA): TGTGCCTCTTCGAGGGTGTACATGGAAGCTTTCTTT. Translating it yields CASSRVYMEAFF.

CDR3: CASSQAGTGGLSYGYTF. CDR3 DNA sequence: TGTGCCAGCTCACAAGCCGGGACAGGGGGCTTATCCTATGGCTACACCTTC. The J gene is TRBJ1-2, the V gene TRBV18, with 12 bases fitting TRBD1. This CDR3 contains 17 residues. Germline V lookup: CDR1 KGHSH, CDR2 LQKENI. V lost 4 bases, J lost 4 bases, and 10 bases stayed unmatched.

In this sample, this clone turned up once. The rearrangement joins TRBV5-1 to TRBJ2-1; 10 nucleotides agree with TRBD1. The CDR3 has 16 amino acids. Germline V gene data show CDR1 as SGHRS and CDR2 as YFSETQ. The ends lost 0 bases at V and 4 bases at J; junction bases unmatched: 4. The CDR3 DNA is TGCGCCAGCAGCTTGGTCGGACAGGGGGGATACAATGAGCAGTTCTTC. It is translated as CASSLVGQGGYNEQFF.